What follows describes a single T cell receptor (beta chain). The sample comes from a study of CD4+ T cells in melanoma. Produced via immunoSEQ multiplex PCR; TCRdb's table is partial and in-frame only. The sample includes over 100,000 clones, approximately 92% of them seen just once. V was shortened by 4 bases and J by 8 bases, with 15 bases between the two germline ends. CDR3 length: 14 amino acids. Germline V CDR1 and CDR2: SGHDT, YYEEEE. Sequences were obtained from peripheral blood. This chain joins TRBV5-6 and TRBJ1-4; TRBD1 is a possible D gene (6 bases). The source is a human donor with melanoma. This CDR3 reads CASSGGAWREKLFF. CDR3 coding DNA: TGTGCCAGCAGCGGGGGGGCTTGGAGAGAAAAACTGTTTTTT.